This T cell receptor beta chain came from a study of blood T cell repertoires in COVID-19. Turning to the study itself: Collection of acute and convalescent COVID-19 samples took place in the United States, Italy and Spain.

The method was immunoSEQ multiplex PCR; TCRdb's version includes in-frame clones alone and lacks a portion of them. Among over 90,000 clones listed, 74% were seen once. The CDR3 length is 16 residues. Trimming removed 3 bases from V and 1 base from J, with 12 bases in between. CDR1 MDHEN and CDR2 SYDVKM come from the germline V gene. The receptor was isolated from a man aged 70-80 years with COVID-19, enrolled during active disease. The rearrangement uses TRBV28 and TRBJ2-2; D not resolved. Sequenced input: peripheral blood. The CDR3 protein is CASSFFRSGNTGELFF. In nucleotides, the CDR3 is TGTGCCAGCAGTTTCTTTCGGTCAGGGAACACCGGGGAGCTGTTTTTT. Together with reference TRBV28 and TRBJ2-2, the CDR3 gives the full variable domain: DVKVTQSSRYLVKRTGEKVFLECVQDMDHENMFWYRQDPGLGLRLIYFSYDVKMKEKGDIPEGYSVSREKKERFSLILESASTNQTSMYLCASSFFRSGNTGELFFGEGSRLTVL.